The following is a T cell receptor (beta chain) sequence with its context. What it binds is unknown. Libraries were prepared by immunoSEQ multiplex PCR; TCRdb keeps only in-frame clonotypes and omits some of them. In the table there are around 60,000 clones, about four fifths of which are singletons. This entry belongs to a study of a mutant IDH1 vaccine in newly diagnosed glioma. Study background: Beginning 4-6 weeks after radiotherapy alone, or with temozolomide cycles, vaccination took place.

General study results and limits: Pseudoprogression seemed unrelated to changes in top peripheral T cell clonotypes.

The CDR3 is 16 residues long. V gave up 3 bases and J gave up 1 base; unmatched junction bases: 6. Looked up from germline, CDR1 is SEHNR and CDR2 is FQNEAQ (reference sequence). As to time point: week 11, during vaccination. The study gave 300 ug of mutant IDH1 20-mer peptide per vaccine dose, with topical imiquimod. The clonotype comes from a woman between 45 and 65 years old with glioma. Sequencing was performed on PBMCs, taken from a glioma patient whose treatment included an IDH1 peptide vaccine. The chain couples TRBV7-9 to TRBJ1-5; the match to TRBD1 covers 7 bases. The CDR3 DNA reads TGTGCCAGCAGCTTCTTTACAGGGGCGAGCAATCAGCCCCAGCATTTT. Its translation: CASSFFTGASNQPQHF.